These 10 T cell receptor beta chains originate from one sample sequenced in a study of T cells in Graves' hyperthyroidism and ophthalmopathy. The investigators amplified TCR beta CDR3 regions from RNA transcripts. HTBI primers were used for first-round RT-PCR of the TCR CDR3. One entry per CDR3 protein, called by TCRdb with MiXCR from the multiplex PCR reads. The sample holds about 560,000 distinct CDR3 sequences, 14% seen once. Specimen: blood. These receptors were obtained from a woman aged 40-49 years with Graves' hyperthyroidism.

In its sample, this clonotype was seen a few times. The chain couples TRBV11-2 to TRBJ1-2; 7 bases agree with TRBD1. The germline CDR1 and CDR2 sequences are SGHAT and FQNNGV. The CDR3 runs 13 residues. V shed 5 bases and J 8 bases; nucleotides not matched to a gene: 8. CDR3 residues: CASSDDRAGGYTF. CDR3 nucleotide sequence: TGTGCCAGCAGCGACGACAGGGCGGGCGGCTACACCTTC.

This clonotype appeared many times. V usage is TRBV28 and J usage is TRBJ1-1; D is ambiguous. Germline lookup yields CDR1 MDHEN and CDR2 SYDVKM. Trimming took off 7 bases at V and 0 bases at J, with 6 bases between the two ends. CDR3 length equals 12 residues. CDR3 DNA sequence: TGTGCCAGCATTCGAATGAACACTGAAGCTTTCTTT. This translates into CASIRMNTEAFF.

This clonotype has just one count. This chain links TRBV2 with TRBJ2-7, with D unclear. The CDR3 sequence is 14 residues long. Germline-derived CDR1 and CDR2 are SNHLY and FYNNEI. V shed 6 bases and J shed 3 bases, with 15 bases lying between them. CDR3 protein: CASRATLENYEQYF. The CDR3 bases are TGTGCCAGCAGGGCGACTCTCGAGAACTACGAGCAGTACTTC.

This clonotype occurred a few times. The rearrangement links TRBV28 to TRBJ1-4; TRBD1 might be the D (5 bases). CDR3 length equals 13 residues. V was shortened by 7 bases and J by 8 bases, with 14 bases between the two germline ends. Germline V gene sequence: CDR1 MDHEN, CDR2 SYDVKM. As DNA, the CDR3 is TGTGCCAGCAATTACAGGAAAGGAGAAAAACTGTTTTTT. It translates to CASNYRKGEKLFF.

Many counts were recorded for this clonotype. The rearrangement joins TRBV5-1 to TRBJ1-2; 11 nucleotides agree with TRBD1. V shed 8 bases and J 2 bases; nucleotides not matched to a gene: 8. The CDR3 loop spans 15 amino acids. Germline CDR1 reads SGHRS; CDR2 reads YFSETQ. The CDR3 region has the DNA TGCGCCAGTGGACAGGGGGCGAGTAGGAACTATGGCTACACCTTC. This codes for CASGQGASRNYGYTF.

As to this clonotype: Just one base apart from a much larger clone, this may be a read error. The V gene is TRBV12-3 or TRBV12-4, the J gene TRBJ1-5; D is unresolved. Trimming removed 1 base from V and 9 bases from J, with 19 bases in between. CDR3 length: 16 residues. CDR3 sequence: CASSLEGRAMGSPQHF. The CDR3 nucleotides are TGTGCCAGCAGTTTAGAGGGTAGGGCTATGGGGTCGCCCCAGCATTTT.

This chain connects TRBV5-1 to TRBJ2-1; TRBD2 agrees at 9 bases. The CDR3 loop spans 16 amino acids. Unmatched junction bases numbered 5, after V lost 4 bases and J lost 0 bases. Germline CDR1 reads SGHRS; CDR2 reads YFSETQ. The CDR3: CASSATSGSSYNEQFF. The CDR3 DNA reads as TGCGCCAGCAGCGCGACTAGCGGAAGCTCCTACAATGAGCAGTTCTTC.

The chain links TRBV12-3 or TRBV12-4 to TRBJ1-1; D unclear. Trimming removed 5 bases at V and 8 bases at J, with 12 bases between. This CDR3 region has 12 residues. CDR3 residues: CASSPQFTEAFF. DNA of the CDR3: TGTGCCAGCAGTCCCCAATTTACCGAAGCTTTCTTT.

This clonotype was counted at least ten times. The chain combines TRBV10-2 with TRBJ2-1; tentative D call: TRBD1 (6 bases). The V end was cut by 10 bases, the J end by 4 bases, with 20 bases between. CDR3 size: 15 residues. CDR1 is WSHSY, CDR2 SAAADI, per germline. The CDR3 region is CATRKTGNSYNEQFF. The CDR3 nucleotides read TGCGCCACCCGAAAGACAGGAAACAGTTACAATGAGCAGTTCTTC.

This clonotype was recorded many times. V and J are TRBV7-9 and TRBJ2-3, with unresolved D. V lost 2 bases and J 1 base, leaving 13 bases between the germline ends. This CDR3 contains 16 residues. Germline CDR1 and CDR2: SEHNR and FQNEAQ (reference sequence). The CDR3 bases are TGTGCCAGCAGCTTAATGGCACTCATTGGCACAGATACGCAGTATTTT. This gives the protein CASSLMALIGTDTQYF.